This T cell receptor beta chain came from a study of blood T cell repertoires in COVID-19 (dated by TCRdb to 2018 to 2021). About the study as a whole: Samples covering the acute and convalescent phases of COVID-19 were provided by collaborators in the United States, Italy and Spain. The repertoires were released in a freely available public database intended as a resource for research on the immune response to SARS-CoV-2. Where HLA class I and class II types were available, the types were taken from metadata supplied by the sample provider, not from assay-based typing. The prospective study material was composed of cDNA or gDNA derived from T cells, B-cell-depleted T cells, or PBMCs. The dataset comprised deeply sampled blood TCRbeta repertoires from subjects exposed to, actively infected with, or recovered from COVID-19. Samples came from the ongoing ImmuneRACE study (first 160 participants) plus 1,254 subjects from 6 global collaborators. Sample metadata almost always included a de-identified subject ID, COVID-19 status, age in years and sex. General conclusions and limits of the study: Clinical and demographic metadata were provided uncurated, with the amount varying by source and participant.

Collaborating institutions collected whole blood in K2EDTA tubes following their own protocols. For TCRbeta analysis, collaborators shipped samples as frozen whole blood, isolated PBMCs, or DNA extracted from either of those sample types. V and J lose 0 bases and 6 bases, and a span of 12 bases separates them. From cysteine to phenylalanine, the CDR3 is 15 amino acids long. The read is trimmed to its CDR3 DNA, 45 bases read in frame from base 1. The germline V gene specifies SGHRS as CDR1 and YFSETQ as CDR2. This clone was found a few times. Which antigen it targets is not known. One base away there is no much larger clone; base qualities are not given. TCRbeta CDR3 regions were amplified from genomic DNA using the immunoSEQ Assay, a bias-controlled multiplex PCR. In the paper's pipeline: Within the assay, amplification of reference gene primers was used to estimate how many nucleated cells each sample contained. To quantify the absolute abundance of each unique TCRbeta CDR3 rearrangement, sequence reads were collapsed and filtered. For each sample, productive Simpson clonality was calculated as the square root of Simpson's diversity index over productive rearrangements. TCRdb holds this immuneACCESS table with in-frame rearrangements only. Some clones are missing; in checked studies, unresolved V genes explain under half, and the rest has no known cause. That table gives V, J and clone size, and the DNA gave D and trimming. The sample data list about 240,000 clones, and 70% to 85% of these were observed just once. Clones ranked in the top ten supply about 9.5% of the sample.

Sequenced input: peripheral blood. Here the chain combines TRBV5-1 and TRBJ1-4; the D segment cannot be called with confidence. This receptor was identified in a woman older than 75 with acute or convalescent COVID-19. The sequenced DNA: TGCGCCAGCAGCTTGGAGTCGGGGTCCCATGAAAAACTGTTTTTT. The encoded protein is CASSLESGSHEKLFF.